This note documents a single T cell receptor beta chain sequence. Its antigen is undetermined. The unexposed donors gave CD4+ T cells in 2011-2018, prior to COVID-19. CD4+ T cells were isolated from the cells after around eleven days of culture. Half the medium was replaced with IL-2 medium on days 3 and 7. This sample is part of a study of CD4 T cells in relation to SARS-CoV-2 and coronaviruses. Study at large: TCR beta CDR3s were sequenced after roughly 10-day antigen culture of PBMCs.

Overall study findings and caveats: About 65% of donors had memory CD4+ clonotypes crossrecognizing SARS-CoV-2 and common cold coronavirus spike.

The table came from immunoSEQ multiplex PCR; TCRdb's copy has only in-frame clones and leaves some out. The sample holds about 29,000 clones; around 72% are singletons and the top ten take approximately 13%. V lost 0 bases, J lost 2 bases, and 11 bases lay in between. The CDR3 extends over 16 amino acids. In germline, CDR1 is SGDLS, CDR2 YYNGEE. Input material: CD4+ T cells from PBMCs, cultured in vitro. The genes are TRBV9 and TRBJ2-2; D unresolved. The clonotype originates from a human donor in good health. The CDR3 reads CASSVGGGANTGELFF. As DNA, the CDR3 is TGTGCCAGCAGCGTAGGAGGCGGAGCTAACACCGGGGAGCTGTTTTTT.